This record concerns one T cell receptor beta chain sequence. What it binds is unknown. Researchers ran the PCR with 60 Vbeta and 13 Jbeta primers. The protocol was immunoSEQ multiplex PCR, while the TCRdb copy is restricted to in-frame clones and leaves out a portion. The table shows roughly 120,000 clones, with roughly 83% occurring only once. This entry comes from a study of cytomegalovirus exposure and HLA in healthy donors. V gave up 5 bases and J gave up 4 bases; unmatched junction bases: 8. The CDR3 length is 16 residues. From germline, CDR1 is KGHSH and CDR2 LQKENI. General study results and limits: Among the most significant clusters, several appeared linked to common viral pathogens in a later analysis. The availability of immune exposure information extended only to CMV serostatus.

This rearrangement joins TRBV18 to TRBJ2-1; 10 bases align to TRBD2. This receptor was taken from a man aged 18 to 29 in good health and CMV-seronegative. Sequencing was done on a sample of PBMCs. The chain's CDR3 is CASSSNTSGIYNEQFF. CDR3 nucleotide sequence: TGTGCCAGCTCATCCAATACTAGCGGGATATACAATGAGCAGTTCTTC.